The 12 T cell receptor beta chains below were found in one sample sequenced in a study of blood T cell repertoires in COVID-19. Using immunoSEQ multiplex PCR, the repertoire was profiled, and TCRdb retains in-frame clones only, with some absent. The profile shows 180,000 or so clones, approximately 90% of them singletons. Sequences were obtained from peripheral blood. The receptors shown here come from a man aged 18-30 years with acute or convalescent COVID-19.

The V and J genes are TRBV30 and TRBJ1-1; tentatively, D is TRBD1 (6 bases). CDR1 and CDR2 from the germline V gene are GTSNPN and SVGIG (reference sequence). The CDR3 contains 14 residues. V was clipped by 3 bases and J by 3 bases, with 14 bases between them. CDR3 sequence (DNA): TGTGCCTGGAGAATCCACAGGGAGTACACTGAAGCTTTCTTT. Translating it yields CAWRIHREYTEAFF.

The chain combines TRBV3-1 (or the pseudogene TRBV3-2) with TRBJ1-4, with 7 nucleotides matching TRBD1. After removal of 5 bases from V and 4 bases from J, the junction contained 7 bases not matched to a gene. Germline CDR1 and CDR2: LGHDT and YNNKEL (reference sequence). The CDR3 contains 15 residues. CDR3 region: CASSYTGDLNEKLFF. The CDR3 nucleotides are TGTGCCAGCAGCTATACAGGGGATCTTAATGAAAAACTGTTTTTT.

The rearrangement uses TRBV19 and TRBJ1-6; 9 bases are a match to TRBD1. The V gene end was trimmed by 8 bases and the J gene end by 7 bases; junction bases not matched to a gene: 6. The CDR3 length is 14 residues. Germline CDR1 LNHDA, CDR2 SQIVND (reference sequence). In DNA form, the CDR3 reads TGTGCCAGTCAGGACAGGGGAAGGAATTCACCCCTCCACTTT. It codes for CASQDRGRNSPLHF. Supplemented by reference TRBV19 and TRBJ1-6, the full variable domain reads DGGITQSPKYLFRKEGQNVTLSCEQNLNHDAMYWYRQDPGQGLRLIYYSQIVNDFQKGDIAEGYSVSREKKESFPLTVTSAQKNPTAFYLCASQDRGRNSPLHFGNGTRLTVT.

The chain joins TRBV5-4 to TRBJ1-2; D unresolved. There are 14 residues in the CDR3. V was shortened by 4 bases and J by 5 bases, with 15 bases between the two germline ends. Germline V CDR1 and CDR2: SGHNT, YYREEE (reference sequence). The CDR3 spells CASSDSRSGYGYTF. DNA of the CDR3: TGTGCCAGCAGCGATAGCAGGAGCGGGTATGGCTACACCTTC.

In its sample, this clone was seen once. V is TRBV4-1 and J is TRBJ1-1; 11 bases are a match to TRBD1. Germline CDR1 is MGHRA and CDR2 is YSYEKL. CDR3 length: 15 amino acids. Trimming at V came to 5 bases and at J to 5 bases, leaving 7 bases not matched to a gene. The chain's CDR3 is CASSYPGQGVTEAFF. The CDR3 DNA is TGCGCCAGCAGCTATCCGGGACAGGGGGTTACTGAAGCTTTCTTT.

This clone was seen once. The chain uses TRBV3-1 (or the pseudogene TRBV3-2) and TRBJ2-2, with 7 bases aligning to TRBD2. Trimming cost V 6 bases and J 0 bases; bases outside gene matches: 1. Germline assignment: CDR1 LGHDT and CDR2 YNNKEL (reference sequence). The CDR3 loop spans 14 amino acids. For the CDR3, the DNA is TGTGCCAGCAGGGGGAGGGCGAACACCGGGGAGCTGTTTTTT. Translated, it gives CASRGRANTGELFF.

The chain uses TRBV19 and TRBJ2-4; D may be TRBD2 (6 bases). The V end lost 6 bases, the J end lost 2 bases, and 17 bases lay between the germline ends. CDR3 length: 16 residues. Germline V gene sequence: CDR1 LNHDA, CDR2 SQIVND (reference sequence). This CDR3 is CASSPVGGLTKNIQYF. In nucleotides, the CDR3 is TGTGCCAGTAGCCCCGTGGGGGGACTGACCAAAAACATTCAGTACTTC. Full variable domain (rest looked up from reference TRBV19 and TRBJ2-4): DGGITQSPKYLFRKEGQNVTLSCEQNLNHDAMYWYRQDPGQGLRLIYYSQIVNDFQKGDIAEGYSVSREKKESFPLTVTSAQKNPTAFYLCASSPVGGLTKNIQYFGAGTRLSVL.

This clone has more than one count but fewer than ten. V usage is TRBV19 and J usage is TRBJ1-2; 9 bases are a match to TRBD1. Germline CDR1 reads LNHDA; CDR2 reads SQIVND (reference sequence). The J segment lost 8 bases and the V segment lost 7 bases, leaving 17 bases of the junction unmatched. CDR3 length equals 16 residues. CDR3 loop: CASTQHRTGDSWGYTF. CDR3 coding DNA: TGTGCCAGTACACAACACAGGACAGGGGATAGCTGGGGCTACACCTTC.

CDR3 amino acids: CASSKQGLETDTQYF. The DNA of the CDR3 is TGTGCCAGCAGCAAACAGGGTCTCGAGACAGATACGCAGTATTTT. The gene calls are TRBV7-2 and TRBJ2-3, with D perhaps TRBD1 (6 bases). This CDR3 is built from 15 residues. Trimming took off 5 bases at V and 3 bases at J, with 15 bases between the two ends. The V gene's germline CDR1 is SGHTA and CDR2 FQGNSA.

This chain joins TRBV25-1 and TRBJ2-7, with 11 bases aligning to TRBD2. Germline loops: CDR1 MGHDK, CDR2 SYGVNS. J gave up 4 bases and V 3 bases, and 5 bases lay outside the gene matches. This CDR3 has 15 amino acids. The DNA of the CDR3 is TGTGCCAGCAGTGACTTGACTAGCGGGGCTTACGAGCAGTACTTC. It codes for CASSDLTSGAYEQYF.

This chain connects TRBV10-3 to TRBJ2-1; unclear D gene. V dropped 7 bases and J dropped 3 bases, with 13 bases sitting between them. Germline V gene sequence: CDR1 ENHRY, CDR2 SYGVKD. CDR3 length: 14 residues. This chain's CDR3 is CAITDISSYNEQFF. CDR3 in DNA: TGTGCCATCACCGATATCTCTAGCTACAATGAGCAGTTCTTC.

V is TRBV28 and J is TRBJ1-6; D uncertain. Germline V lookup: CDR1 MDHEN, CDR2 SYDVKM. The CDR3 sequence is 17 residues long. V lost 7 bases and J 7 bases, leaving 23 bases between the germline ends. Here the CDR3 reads CASTNRARVGINSPLHF. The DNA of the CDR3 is TGTGCCAGCACTAACCGGGCGAGGGTGGGGATCAATTCACCCCTCCACTTT.